The clone carrying this T cell receptor (beta chain) was counted many times. Its antigen is as yet unknown. The data stem from a study of T cells in Graves' hyperthyroidism and ophthalmopathy. Study-wide points: Model-based prediction identified ophthalmopathy a median around 6.7 months prior to its onset. Patients with ophthalmopathy were separated from those with stable hyperthyroidism by a 13 V-J model.

RNA transcripts yielded amplified TCR beta CDR3 regions. TCR CDR3 underwent first-round RT-PCR with the HTBI primer set. Each CDR3 protein gets one entry after TCRdb re-called the multiplex PCR reads with MiXCR. This table holds some 400,000 distinct CDR3 sequences, over 11% found once. Hyperthyroidism in the patients, aged 18 to 65, was newly diagnosed and under 2 months in duration. CDR3 length: 13 amino acids. V gave up 6 bases and J gave up 0 bases, with 9 bases separating them. V usage is TRBV12-3 or TRBV12-4 and J usage is TRBJ2-7, with a tentative D call TRBD2 (5 bases). This TCR derives from a woman aged 60 to 75 with Graves' hyperthyroidism. The source material was blood. The CDR3 coding sequence is TGTGCCAGCAGGCCGGGGAGCTCCTACGAGCAGTACTTC. This gives the protein CASRPGSSYEQYF.